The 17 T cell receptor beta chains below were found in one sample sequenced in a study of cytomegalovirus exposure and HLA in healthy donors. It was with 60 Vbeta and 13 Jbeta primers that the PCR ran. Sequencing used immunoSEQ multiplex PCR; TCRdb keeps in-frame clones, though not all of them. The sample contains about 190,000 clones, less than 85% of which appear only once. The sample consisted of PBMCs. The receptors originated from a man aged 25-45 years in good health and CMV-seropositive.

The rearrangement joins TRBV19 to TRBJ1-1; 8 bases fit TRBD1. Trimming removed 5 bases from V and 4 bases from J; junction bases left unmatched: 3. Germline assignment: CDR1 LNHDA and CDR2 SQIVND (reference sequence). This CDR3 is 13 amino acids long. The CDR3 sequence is CASSPQGGTEAFF. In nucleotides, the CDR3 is TGTGCCAGTAGTCCACAGGGGGGCACTGAAGCTTTCTTT. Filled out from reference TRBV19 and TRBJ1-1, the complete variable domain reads DGGITQSPKYLFRKEGQNVTLSCEQNLNHDAMYWYRQDPGQGLRLIYYSQIVNDFQKGDIAEGYSVSREKKESFPLTVTSAQKNPTAFYLCASSPQGGTEAFFGQGTRLTVV.

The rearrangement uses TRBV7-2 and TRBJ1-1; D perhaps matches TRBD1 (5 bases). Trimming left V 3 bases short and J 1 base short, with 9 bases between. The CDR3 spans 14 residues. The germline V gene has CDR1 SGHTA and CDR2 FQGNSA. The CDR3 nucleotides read TGTGCCAGCAGCTTCAGGGCAGGGAACACTGAAGCTTTCTTT. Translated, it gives CASSFRAGNTEAFF.

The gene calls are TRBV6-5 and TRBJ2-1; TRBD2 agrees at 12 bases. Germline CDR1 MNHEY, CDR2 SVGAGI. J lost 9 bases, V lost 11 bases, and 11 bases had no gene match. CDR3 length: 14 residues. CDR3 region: CAARRLAGDGEQFF. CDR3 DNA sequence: TGTGCCGCACGACGACTAGCGGGAGATGGTGAGCAGTTCTTC.

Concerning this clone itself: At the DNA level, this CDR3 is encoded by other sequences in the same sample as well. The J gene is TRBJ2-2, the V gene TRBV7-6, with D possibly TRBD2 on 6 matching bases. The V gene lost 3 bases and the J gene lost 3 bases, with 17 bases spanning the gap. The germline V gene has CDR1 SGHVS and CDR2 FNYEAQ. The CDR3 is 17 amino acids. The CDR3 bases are TGTGCCAGCAGCTTTGACGCAGGAGGGCCGGACACCGGGGAGCTGTTTTTT. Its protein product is CASSFDAGGPDTGELFF.

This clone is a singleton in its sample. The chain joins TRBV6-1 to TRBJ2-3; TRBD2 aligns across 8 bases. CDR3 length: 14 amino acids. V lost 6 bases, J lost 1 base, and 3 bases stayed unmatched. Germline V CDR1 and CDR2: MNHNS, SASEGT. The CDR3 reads CASSILAGTDTQYF. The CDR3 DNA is TGTGCCAGCAGCATACTAGCGGGCACAGATACGCAGTATTTT.

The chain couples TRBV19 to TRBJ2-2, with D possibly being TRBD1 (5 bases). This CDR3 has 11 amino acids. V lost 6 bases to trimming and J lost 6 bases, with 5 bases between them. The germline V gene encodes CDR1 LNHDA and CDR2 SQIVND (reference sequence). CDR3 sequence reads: CASRGAGELFF. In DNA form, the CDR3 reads TGTGCCAGTAGAGGGGCCGGGGAGCTGTTTTTT.

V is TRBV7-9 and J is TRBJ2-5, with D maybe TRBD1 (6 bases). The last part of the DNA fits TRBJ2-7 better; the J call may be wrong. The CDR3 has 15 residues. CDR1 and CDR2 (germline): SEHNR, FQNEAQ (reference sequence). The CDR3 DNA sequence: TGTGCCAGCAGCTCCCAAGGGGGTTTGGGGAACGAGCAGTACTTC. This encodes CASSSQGGLGNEQYF.

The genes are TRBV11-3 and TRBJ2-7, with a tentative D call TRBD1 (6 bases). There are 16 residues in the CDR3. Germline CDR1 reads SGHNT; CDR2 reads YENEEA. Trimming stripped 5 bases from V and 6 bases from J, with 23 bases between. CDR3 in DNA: TGTGCCAGCAGCCCCAGGGTCGGACAGCGGCCTGGCGAGCAGTACTTC. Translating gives CASSPRVGQRPGEQYF. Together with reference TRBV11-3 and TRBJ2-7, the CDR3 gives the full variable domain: EAGVVQSPRYKIIEKKQPVAFWCNPISGHNTLYWYLQNLGQGPELLIRYENEEAVDDSQLPKDRFSAERLKGVDSTLKIQPAELGDSAVYLCASSPRVGQRPGEQYFGPGTRLTVT.

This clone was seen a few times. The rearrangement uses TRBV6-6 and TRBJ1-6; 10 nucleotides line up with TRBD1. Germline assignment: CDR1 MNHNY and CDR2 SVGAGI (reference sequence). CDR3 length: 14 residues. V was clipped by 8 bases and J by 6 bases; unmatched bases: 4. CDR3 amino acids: CASQGDRGNSPLHF. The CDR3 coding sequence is TGTGCCAGCCAAGGGGACAGGGGTAATTCACCCCTCCACTTT.

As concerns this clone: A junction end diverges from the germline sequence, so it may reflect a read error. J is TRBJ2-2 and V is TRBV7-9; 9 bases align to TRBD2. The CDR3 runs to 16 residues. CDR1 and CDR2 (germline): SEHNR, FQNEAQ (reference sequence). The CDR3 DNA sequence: TGTTCCAGCAGCCTAGGGCTAGCGGGGATCACCGGGGAGCTGTTTTTT. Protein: CSSSLGLAGITGELFF.

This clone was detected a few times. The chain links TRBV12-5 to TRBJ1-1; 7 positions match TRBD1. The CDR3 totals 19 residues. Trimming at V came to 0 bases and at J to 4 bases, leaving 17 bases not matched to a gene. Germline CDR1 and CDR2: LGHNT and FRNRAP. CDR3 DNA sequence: TGTGCTAGTGGTTTGGTATTGGGCCGGGACAGACGTTCGTTCACTGAAGCTTTCTTT. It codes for CASGLVLGRDRRSFTEAFF.

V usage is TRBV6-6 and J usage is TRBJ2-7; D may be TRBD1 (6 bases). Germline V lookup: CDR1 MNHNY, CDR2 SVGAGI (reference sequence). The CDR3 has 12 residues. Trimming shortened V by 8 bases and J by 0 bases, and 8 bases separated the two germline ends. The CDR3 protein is CASGDTSYEQYF. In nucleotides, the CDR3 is TGTGCCAGCGGGGACACCTCCTACGAGCAGTACTTC.

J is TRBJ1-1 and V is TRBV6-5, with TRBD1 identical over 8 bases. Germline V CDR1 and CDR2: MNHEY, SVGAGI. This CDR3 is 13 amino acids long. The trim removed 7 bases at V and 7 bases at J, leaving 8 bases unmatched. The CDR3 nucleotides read TGTGCCAGCATCCGCACCGGACAGGGTGAAGCTTTCTTT. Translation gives CASIRTGQGEAFF.

The CDR3 here is CASSSTNPGGGYGYTF. CDR3 bases: TGTGCCAGCAGTTCAACCAATCCAGGGGGCGGCTATGGCTACACCTTC. V gene TRBV28 combines with J gene TRBJ1-2; TRBD1 aligns across 8 bases. With V trimmed by 4 bases and J by 4 bases, 11 bases remained unmatched. The CDR3 runs to 16 residues. The germline gives CDR1 MDHEN, CDR2 SYDVKM.

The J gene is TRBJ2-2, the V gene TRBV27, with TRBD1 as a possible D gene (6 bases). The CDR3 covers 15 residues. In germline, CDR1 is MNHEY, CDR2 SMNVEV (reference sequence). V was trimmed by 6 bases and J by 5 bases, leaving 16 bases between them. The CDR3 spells CASSRGLGGTGELFF. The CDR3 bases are TGTGCCAGCAGCCGGGGCTTAGGGGGAACCGGGGAGCTGTTTTTT.

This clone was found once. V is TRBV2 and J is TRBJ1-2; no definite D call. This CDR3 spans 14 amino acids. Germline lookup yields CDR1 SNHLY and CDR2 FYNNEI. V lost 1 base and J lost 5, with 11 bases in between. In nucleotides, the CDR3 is TGTGCCAGCAGTGAAGGAAACAGTGCATATGGCTACACCTTC. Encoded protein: CASSEGNSAYGYTF. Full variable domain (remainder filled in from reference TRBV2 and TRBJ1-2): EPEVTQTPSHQVTQMGQEVILRCVPISNHLYFYWYRQILGQKVEFLVSFYNNEISEKSEIFDDQFSVERPDGSNFTLKIRSTKLEDSAMYFCASSEGNSAYGYTFGSGTRLTVV.

CDR3 nucleotides: TGCGCCAGCAGCCCCAGCGAGGGAGAGACCCAGTACTTC. This codes for CASSPSEGETQYF. The rearrangement uses TRBV5-1 and TRBJ2-5; D is possibly TRBD2 (5 bases). The CDR3 is 13 residues long. Germline CDR1 and CDR2: SGHRS and YFSETQ. Trimming left V 4 bases short and J 4 bases short, with 11 bases between.